This T cell receptor beta chain was recovered during a study of T cell responses to AZD1222 COVID-19 vaccine. Overall study results and limits: It should be noted that donors were predominantly white British and more often female, and clonal diversity was possibly underestimated. Researchers took repertoire samples only after the peak T cell response had come. The number of AZD1222 recipients seropositive at baseline was only 5 to 7.

The CDR3 consists of 15 residues. V lost 3 bases to trimming and J lost 3 bases; unmatched junction nucleotides: 8. Germline-derived CDR1 and CDR2 are DFQATT and SNEGSKA (reference sequence). Sequencing used immunoSEQ multiplex PCR; TCRdb keeps in-frame clones, though not all of them. The data show over 100,000 clones, with approximately 91% seen just once and around 4.3% held by the top ten. Concerning this clone itself: Its antigen is not known.

The receptor was isolated from an adult in good health. The V gene is TRBV20-1, the J gene TRBJ2-3; 8 nucleotides line up with TRBD2. The sample was peripheral blood, taken on day 0 of AZD1222 vaccination. CDR3 nucleotides: TGCAGTGCTAGTAGCCTAGCGGGCGCTACAGATACGCAGTATTTT. Translated: CSASSLAGATDTQYF.